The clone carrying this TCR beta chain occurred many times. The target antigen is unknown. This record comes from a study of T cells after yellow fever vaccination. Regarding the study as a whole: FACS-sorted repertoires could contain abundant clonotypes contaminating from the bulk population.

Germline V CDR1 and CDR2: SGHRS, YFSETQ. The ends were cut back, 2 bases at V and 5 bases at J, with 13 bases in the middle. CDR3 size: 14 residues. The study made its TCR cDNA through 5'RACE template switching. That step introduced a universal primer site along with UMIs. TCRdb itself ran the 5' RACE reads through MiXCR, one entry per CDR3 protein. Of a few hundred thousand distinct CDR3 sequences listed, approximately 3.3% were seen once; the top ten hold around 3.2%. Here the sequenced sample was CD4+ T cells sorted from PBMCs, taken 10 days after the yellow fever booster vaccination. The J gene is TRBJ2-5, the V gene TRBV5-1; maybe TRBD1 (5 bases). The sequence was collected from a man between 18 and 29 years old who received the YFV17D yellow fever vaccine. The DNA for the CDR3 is TGCGCCAGCAGCTTAGGGGCCACCACGGAGACCCAGTACTTC. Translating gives CASSLGATTETQYF.